A selection of T cell receptor beta chains follows, all from one sample in a study of cytomegalovirus exposure and HLA in healthy donors. Assay: immunoSEQ multiplex PCR; the TCRdb copy retains only in-frame clones and omits some. Altogether about 110,000 clones are present, 65% to 80% being singletons, with the ten largest covering about 3.2%. What was sequenced was PBMCs. These receptors all come from a woman aged 55-70 years in good health and CMV-seropositive. Each CDR3 is given with its conserved first and last residue. The D gene is left open where the match is weak. Rows may omit the clone size; those that give it use once, few, many or a size class.

D gene: NA; J gene: TRBJ2-2; V gene: TRBV4-2; clone size: few; CDR3 protein: CASSQLGAGSGGELFF; CDR3 DNA: TGTGCCAGCAGCCAATTGGGGGCAGGGTCGGGCGGGGAGCTGTTTTTT
D gene: NA; J gene: TRBJ2-7; V gene: TRBV11-1; clone size: NA; CDR3 protein: CASSLSRRTYEQYF; CDR3 DNA: TGTGCCAGCAGCTTATCCAGAAGAACCTACGAGCAGTACTTC
D gene: NA; J gene: TRBJ1-4; V gene: TRBV2; clone size: NA; CDR3 protein: CASSGQTNEKLFF; CDR3 DNA: TGTGCCAGCTCGGGACAAACAAATGAAAAACTGTTTTTT
D gene: NA; J gene: TRBJ2-3; V gene: TRBV6-4; clone size: NA; CDR3 protein: CASSSGSTDTQYF; CDR3 DNA: TGTGCCAGCAGTAGCGGGAGCACAGATACGCAGTATTTT
D gene: NA; J gene: TRBJ1-5; V gene: TRBV19; clone size: NA; CDR3 protein: CASSIAGRGINNQPQHF; CDR3 DNA: TGTGCCAGTAGTATCGCAGGGAGGGGGATTAACAATCAGCCCCAGCATTTT
D gene: NA; J gene: TRBJ1-1; V gene: TRBV21-1; clone size: once; CDR3 protein: CASSKDPTGWDTEAFF; CDR3 DNA: TGCGCCAGCAGCAAAGATCCGACAGGGTGGGACACTGAAGCTTTCTTT
D gene: NA; J gene: TRBJ1-3; V gene: TRBV7-2; clone size: once; CDR3 protein: CASSMTGTKNSGNTIYF; CDR3 DNA: TGTGCCAGCAGCATGACCGGGACAAAGAACTCTGGAAACACCATATATTTT
D gene: NA; J gene: TRBJ2-5; V gene: TRBV29-1; clone size: few; CDR3 protein: CSVQMGRGETQYF; CDR3 DNA: TGCAGCGTTCAAATGGGCAGGGGAGAGACCCAGTACTTC
D gene: TRBD1; J gene: TRBJ1-5; V gene: TRBV7-2; clone size: NA; CDR3 protein: CASSLTGGEGNQPQHF; CDR3 DNA: TGTGCCAGCAGCTTAACAGGGGGCGAGGGCAATCAGCCCCAGCATTTT
D gene: NA; J gene: TRBJ2-2; V gene: TRBV28; clone size: once; CDR3 protein: CASSFYSSSGELFF; CDR3 DNA: TGTGCCAGCAGTTTTTATTCCTCCAGCGGGGAGCTGTTTTTT
D gene: NA; J gene: TRBJ2-5; V gene: TRBV5-8; clone size: NA; CDR3 protein: CASSLGRYQETQYF; CDR3 DNA: TGTGCCAGCAGCTTGGGCAGGTACCAAGAGACCCAGTACTTC
D gene: TRBD1; J gene: TRBJ1-3; V gene: TRBV28; clone size: NA; CDR3 protein: CASSSPGGDGNTIYF; CDR3 DNA: TGTGCCAGCAGTTCCCCAGGGGGTGATGGAAACACCATATATTTT
D gene: TRBD2; J gene: TRBJ2-1; V gene: TRBV5-1; clone size: NA; CDR3 protein: CASSLDLAGAYNEQFF; CDR3 DNA: TGCGCCAGCAGCTTGGACCTAGCGGGAGCCTACAATGAGCAGTTCTTC
D gene: TRBD1; J gene: TRBJ1-2; V gene: TRBV6-1; clone size: NA; CDR3 protein: CASGTVLYGYTF; CDR3 DNA: TGTGCCAGTGGGACAGTTCTCTATGGCTACACCTTC
D gene: TRBD2; J gene: TRBJ2-3; V gene: TRBV4-2; clone size: NA; CDR3 protein: CASSQSPTSGDTQYF; CDR3 DNA: TGTGCCAGCAGCCAAAGTCCGACTAGCGGAGATACGCAGTATTTT
D gene: NA; J gene: TRBJ2-7; V gene: TRBV7-9; clone size: NA; CDR3 protein: CASSPSRLAQSYEQYF; CDR3 DNA: TGTGCCAGCAGCCCCTCCAGATTAGCGCAGTCCTACGAGCAGTACTTC
D gene: NA; J gene: TRBJ2-5; V gene: TRBV7-9; clone size: NA; CDR3 protein: CASSLDGGQGTQYF; CDR3 DNA: TGTGCCAGCAGCTTAGACGGGGGGCAGGGGACCCAGTACTTC
D gene: NA; J gene: TRBJ2-1; V gene: TRBV30; clone size: NA; CDR3 protein: CAWAPGFWGHPKVYNEQFF; CDR3 DNA: TGTGCCTGGGCCCCGGGTTTTTGGGGCCACCCAAAGGTCTACAATGAGCAGTTCTTC
D gene: TRBD1; J gene: TRBJ2-7; V gene: TRBV2; clone size: few; CDR3 protein: CASSEEEGTGGYF; CDR3 DNA: TGTGCCAGCAGTGAAGAGGAGGGGACAGGGGGGTACTTC
D gene: TRBD1; J gene: TRBJ1-1; V gene: TRBV7-9; clone size: NA; CDR3 protein: CASSLAGTGEAFF; CDR3 DNA: TGTGCCAGCAGCTTAGCAGGGACAGGGGAAGCTTTCTTT
D gene: TRBD1; J gene: TRBJ1-2; V gene: TRBV15; clone size: NA; CDR3 protein: CATSRGPGTGYGYTF; CDR3 DNA: TGTGCCACCAGCAGAGGGCCCGGGACAGGGTATGGCTACACCTTC
D gene: NA; J gene: TRBJ2-3; V gene: TRBV28; clone size: NA; CDR3 protein: CASTLDYRTDTQYF; CDR3 DNA: TGTGCCAGCACCCTCGACTACCGCACAGATACGCAGTATTTT
D gene: NA; J gene: TRBJ2-7; V gene: TRBV9; clone size: NA; CDR3 protein: CASSVAYGNEQYF; CDR3 DNA: TGTGCCAGCAGCGTAGCTTACGGGAACGAGCAGTACTTC
D gene: NA; J gene: TRBJ1-2; V gene: TRBV4-1; clone size: few; CDR3 protein: CASSQSTGSTGYTF; CDR3 DNA: TGCGCCAGCAGCCAATCCACAGGGAGTACGGGCTACACCTTC
D gene: NA; J gene: TRBJ2-7; V gene: TRBV5-1; clone size: NA; CDR3 protein: CASSLGSTYEQYF; CDR3 DNA: TGCGCCAGCAGCTTGGGTTCTACCTACGAGCAGTACTTC
D gene: NA; J gene: TRBJ2-2; V gene: TRBV29-1; clone size: NA; CDR3 protein: CSVEDRTGELFF; CDR3 DNA: TGCAGCGTTGAAGATAGAACCGGGGAGCTGTTTTTT
D gene: NA; J gene: TRBJ2-7; V gene: TRBV28; clone size: few; CDR3 protein: CASSLYGRTYEQYF; CDR3 DNA: TGTGCCAGCAGTTTATATGGGAGAACCTACGAGCAGTACTTC
D gene: TRBD2; J gene: TRBJ2-7; V gene: TRBV18; clone size: NA; CDR3 protein: CASSPSNSGTYEQYF; CDR3 DNA: TGTGCCAGCTCACCCTCAAACAGCGGGACCTACGAGCAGTACTTC
D gene: NA; J gene: TRBJ2-1; V gene: TRBV7-3; clone size: NA; CDR3 protein: CASSSDSKRYNEQFF; CDR3 DNA: TGTGCCAGCAGCTCGGACTCTAAACGATACAATGAGCAGTTCTTC
D gene: NA; J gene: TRBJ2-7; V gene: TRBV5-4; clone size: NA; CDR3 protein: CASSLGGQAAAPYEQYF; CDR3 DNA: TGTGCCAGCAGCTTGGGGGGGCAGGCCGCGGCACCCTACGAGCAGTACTTC
D gene: TRBD2; J gene: TRBJ2-7; V gene: TRBV5-1; clone size: few; CDR3 protein: CASRTAGSSYEQYF; CDR3 DNA: TGCGCCAGCAGGACAGCGGGATCCTCCTACGAGCAGTACTTC
D gene: TRBD2; J gene: TRBJ2-3; V gene: TRBV4-1; clone size: NA; CDR3 protein: CASSQRLAGGMDTQYF; CDR3 DNA: TGCGCCAGCAGCCAACGACTAGCGGGAGGGATGGATACGCAGTATTTT
D gene: NA; J gene: TRBJ1-2; V gene: TRBV27; clone size: NA; CDR3 protein: CASSLGPQGGYGYTF; CDR3 DNA: TGTGCCAGCAGTTTAGGGCCCCAAGGGGGTTATGGCTACACCTTC
D gene: TRBD1; J gene: TRBJ2-7; V gene: TRBV10-3; clone size: NA; CDR3 protein: CAISAGDSSYEQYF; CDR3 DNA: TGTGCCATCAGTGCTGGGGACAGCTCCTACGAGCAGTACTTC
D gene: NA; J gene: TRBJ1-5; V gene: TRBV27; clone size: NA; CDR3 protein: CASSLGGSNQPQHF; CDR3 DNA: TGTGCCAGCAGTTTAGGGGGGAGCAATCAGCCCCAGCATTTT
D gene: TRBD2; J gene: TRBJ2-5; V gene: TRBV6-1; clone size: NA; CDR3 protein: CASSAEAGVVTQYF; CDR3 DNA: TGTGCCAGCAGTGCAGAAGCGGGAGTGGTGACCCAGTACTTC
D gene: TRBD1; J gene: TRBJ1-2; V gene: TRBV28; clone size: NA; CDR3 protein: CASSSGGQGRGYGYTF; CDR3 DNA: TGTGCCAGCAGCTCTGGGGGACAGGGTAGGGGATATGGCTACACCTTC
D gene: TRBD1; J gene: TRBJ1-4; V gene: TRBV5-1; clone size: NA; CDR3 protein: CASSLASGGDWGEKLFF; CDR3 DNA: TGCGCCAGCAGCTTGGCGTCAGGGGGCGACTGGGGTGAAAAACTGTTTTTC
D gene: NA; J gene: TRBJ2-2; V gene: TRBV9; clone size: NA; CDR3 protein: CASSVGGNTGELFF; CDR3 DNA: TGTGCCAGCAGCGTAGGCGGGAACACCGGGGAGCTGTTTTTT
D gene: NA; J gene: TRBJ2-1; V gene: TRBV27; clone size: NA; CDR3 protein: CASSTSARSRYNEQFF; CDR3 DNA: TGTGCCAGCAGTACCTCCGCTAGGTCTCGTTACAATGAGCAGTTCTTC
D gene: TRBD1; J gene: TRBJ1-1; V gene: TRBV11-2; clone size: NA; CDR3 protein: CASSLEQGLTEAFF; CDR3 DNA: TGTGCCAGCAGCTTAGAACAGGGGCTCACTGAAGCTTTCTTT
D gene: TRBD2; J gene: TRBJ2-7; V gene: TRBV4-2; clone size: NA; CDR3 protein: CASSQVAGDASYEQYF; CDR3 DNA: TGTGCCAGCAGCCAAGTAGCGGGAGATGCCTCCTACGAGCAGTACTTC
D gene: TRBD2; J gene: TRBJ2-1; V gene: TRBV18; clone size: NA; CDR3 protein: CASSRLAGGLGEQFF; CDR3 DNA: TGTGCCAGCTCACGACTAGCGGGAGGGCTTGGCGAGCAGTTCTTC
D gene: TRBD1; J gene: TRBJ1-2; V gene: TRBV7-6; clone size: NA; CDR3 protein: CASSLGAGGDYGYTF; CDR3 DNA: TGTGCCAGCAGCTTAGGGGCAGGGGGCGACTATGGCTACACCTTC
D gene: TRBD1; J gene: TRBJ2-7; V gene: TRBV6-1; clone size: NA; CDR3 protein: CASRPNTGGRFEQYF; CDR3 DNA: TGTGCCAGCAGGCCCAACACAGGGGGCCGATTCGAGCAGTACTTC
D gene: TRBD2; J gene: TRBJ2-1; V gene: TRBV4-1; clone size: once; CDR3 protein: CASSHRTGGRAPYNEQFF; CDR3 DNA: TGCGCCAGCAGCCACCGGACAGGCGGGAGGGCCCCCTACAATGAGCAGTTCTTC
D gene: NA; J gene: TRBJ2-5; V gene: TRBV4-1; clone size: NA; CDR3 protein: CASSQEVSQDRPRAQYF; CDR3 DNA: TGCGCCAGCAGCCAAGAAGTTTCCCAAGACAGACCACGGGCCCAGTACTTC
D gene: NA; J gene: TRBJ1-2; V gene: TRBV4-1; clone size: NA; CDR3 protein: CASSRAGLYGYTF; CDR3 DNA: TGCGCCAGCAGCCGGGCAGGGCTCTATGGCTACACCTTC
D gene: NA; J gene: TRBJ1-5; V gene: TRBV9; clone size: few; CDR3 protein: CASSAGMSNQPQHF; CDR3 DNA: TGTGCCAGCAGCGCAGGGATGAGCAATCAGCCCCAGCATTTT
D gene: NA; J gene: TRBJ1-1; V gene: TRBV28; clone size: NA; CDR3 protein: CASSPDRRNTEAFF; CDR3 DNA: TGTGCCAGCAGCCCCGACAGACGAAACACTGAAGCTTTCTTT
D gene: NA; J gene: TRBJ2-7; V gene: TRBV5-1; clone size: NA; CDR3 protein: CASSLAYEQYF; CDR3 DNA: TGCGCCAGCAGTCTCGCCTACGAGCAGTACTTC
D gene: TRBD1; J gene: TRBJ2-7; V gene: TRBV28; clone size: NA; CDR3 protein: CASSGTGARQAYF; CDR3 DNA: TGTGCCAGCAGTGGGACAGGGGCCCGACAGGCGTACTTC
D gene: NA; J gene: TRBJ1-2; V gene: TRBV29-1; clone size: NA; CDR3 protein: CSGWGQGTYGYTF; CDR3 DNA: TGCAGCGGATGGGGGCAGGGGACCTATGGCTACACCTTC
D gene: NA; J gene: TRBJ2-7; V gene: TRBV11-3; clone size: NA; CDR3 protein: CASSLGGDANEQYF; CDR3 DNA: TGTGCCAGCAGCTTAGGCGGGGATGCGAACGAGCAGTACTTC